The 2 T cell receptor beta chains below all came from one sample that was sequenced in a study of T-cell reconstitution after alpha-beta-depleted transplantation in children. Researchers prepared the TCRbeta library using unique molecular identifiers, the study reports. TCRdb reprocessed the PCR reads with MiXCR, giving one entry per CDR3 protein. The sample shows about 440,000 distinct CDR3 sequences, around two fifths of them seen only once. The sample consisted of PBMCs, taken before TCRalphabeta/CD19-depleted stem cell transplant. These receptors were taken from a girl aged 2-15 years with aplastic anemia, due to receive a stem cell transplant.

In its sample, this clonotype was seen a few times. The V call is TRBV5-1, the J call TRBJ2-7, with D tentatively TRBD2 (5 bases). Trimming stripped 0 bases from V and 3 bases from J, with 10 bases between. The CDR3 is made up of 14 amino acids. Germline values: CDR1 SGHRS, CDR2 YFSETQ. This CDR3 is CASSLGSSGYEQYF. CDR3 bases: TGCGCCAGCAGCTTGGGGTCCAGCGGCTACGAGCAGTACTTC.

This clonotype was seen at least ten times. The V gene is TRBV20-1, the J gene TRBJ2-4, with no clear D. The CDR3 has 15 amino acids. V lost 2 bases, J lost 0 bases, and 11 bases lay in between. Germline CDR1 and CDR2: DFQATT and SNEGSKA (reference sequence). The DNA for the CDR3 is TGCAGTGCTAGACCGGCCCCCCTAGCCAAAAACATTCAGTACTTC. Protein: CSARPAPLAKNIQYF.